The 23 T cell receptor beta chains given below trace back to one sample, sequenced in a study of T cells in localized non-small cell lung cancer. Data came from immunoSEQ multiplex PCR; TCRdb stores just in-frame clones and leaves some out. The table shows nearly 40,000 clones, with 85% to 90% occurring only once. Sequences were derived from peripheral blood, sampled before any cancer treatment. These TCRs come from a man aged 18 to 50 with stage I lung adenocarcinoma.

The chain couples TRBV10-3 to TRBJ1-3, with TRBD1 as a possible D gene (6 bases). The CDR3 has 12 amino acids. CDR1 and CDR2 from the germline V gene are ENHRY and SYGVKD. The V end lost 9 bases, the J end lost 3 bases, and 9 bases lay between the germline ends. The DNA for the CDR3 is TGTGCCATTTGGGACAATGGAAACACCATATATTTT. Protein: CAIWDNGNTIYF.

CDR3 sequence (DNA): TGTGCCAGCAGTTACTCGAGCGGACGGCTATACTATGGCTACACCTTC. Protein product: CASSYSSGRLYYGYTF. The gene calls are TRBV6-5 and TRBJ1-2; D gene ambiguous. Trimming removed 0 bases from V and 3 bases from J, with 14 bases in between. Germline values: CDR1 MNHEY, CDR2 SVGAGI. CDR3 length: 16 residues.

The gene calls are TRBV4-1 and TRBJ1-2; D perhaps matches TRBD1 (6 bases). Germline V gene sequence: CDR1 MGHRA, CDR2 YSYEKL. The CDR3 length is 15 residues. The V end lost 0 bases, the J end lost 3 bases, and 11 bases lay between the germline ends. The CDR3 protein is CASSQEQGRDYGYTF. DNA of the CDR3: TGCGCCAGCAGCCAAGAACAGGGTAGAGACTATGGCTACACCTTC.

The genes are TRBV29-1 and TRBJ1-1, with D uncertain. Germline values: CDR1 SQVTM, CDR2 ANQGSEA. The CDR3 covers 12 residues. The CDR3 sequence is CSTKSGYTEAFF. The CDR3 nucleotides read TGCAGTACAAAATCGGGATACACTGAAGCTTTCTTT.

The chain has TRBV5-4 and TRBJ2-3, with D hard to call. V was trimmed by 5 bases and J by 1 base, leaving 8 bases between them. In germline, CDR1 is SGHNT, CDR2 YYREEE (reference sequence). This CDR3 is built from 13 residues. Written as DNA, the CDR3 is TGTGCCAGCAGTCCTGACCGCACAGATACGCAGTATTTT. The encoded protein is CASSPDRTDTQYF.

This chain uses TRBV19 with TRBJ2-3; D uncertain. V was cut by 7 bases and J by 0 bases, with 11 bases left in between. This CDR3 contains 14 residues. Germline V CDR1 and CDR2: LNHDA, SQIVND (reference sequence). In nucleotides, the CDR3 is TGTGCCAGTAAGGTAGGCACTAGCACAGATACGCAGTATTTT. Its protein is CASKVGTSTDTQYF.

V is TRBV10-3 and J is TRBJ1-1, with D possibly TRBD1 on 6 matching bases. The CDR3 extends over 16 amino acids. Trimming removed 5 bases at V and 1 base at J, with 17 bases between. Germline loops: CDR1 ENHRY, CDR2 SYGVKD. In nucleotides, the CDR3 is TGTGCCATCAGTCTACAGGGAATTGGTCCGAACACTGAAGCTTTCTTT. Amino acids: CAISLQGIGPNTEAFF.

This clone has only one observation. V is TRBV11-2 and J is TRBJ2-5; D ambiguous. The better agreement between TRBJ2-7 and the DNA end casts doubt on the J call. The germline gives CDR1 SGHAT, CDR2 FQNNGV. This CDR3 is 12 amino acids long. The CDR3 region has the DNA TGTGCCAGCAGCTTTCACACCTACGAGCAGTACTTC. This gives the protein CASSFHTYEQYF.

This sequence joins TRBV4-3 and TRBJ2-3, with D hard to call. The V end lost 0 bases, the J end lost 4 bases, and 14 bases lay between the germline ends. CDR3 length: 16 amino acids. The germline V gene has CDR1 LGHNA and CDR2 YSLEER. The CDR3 sequence is CASSQEYAGGADTQYF. The CDR3 DNA sequence: TGCGCCAGCAGCCAAGAGTATGCAGGTGGCGCAGATACGCAGTATTTT.

In regard to this clone: Other DNA sequences from this sample encode an identical CDR3 as well. This sequence joins TRBV29-1 and TRBJ1-1; 7 nucleotides line up with TRBD1. The trim removed 4 bases at V and 2 bases at J, leaving 7 bases unmatched. The CDR3 is made up of 14 amino acids. The germline V gene encodes CDR1 SQVTM and CDR2 ANQGSEA. DNA of the CDR3: TGCAGCGTTGCGGCCGGGACAGCCAACACTGAAGCTTTCTTT. This translates into CSVAAGTANTEAFF.

A few counts support this clone. The genes are TRBV5-1 and TRBJ1-2, with D uncertain. CDR1 is SGHRS, CDR2 YFSETQ, per germline. V gave up 0 bases and J gave up 3 bases, with 12 bases separating them. There are 15 residues in the CDR3. CDR3 loop: CASSLGSVWDYGYTF. Here the CDR3 DNA reads TGCGCCAGCAGCTTGGGGTCAGTCTGGGACTATGGCTACACCTTC.

The chain uses TRBV7-3 and TRBJ2-1, with TRBD1 matching over 7 bases. V lost 5 bases, J lost 9 bases, and 7 bases stayed unmatched. This CDR3 is built from 13 residues. The germline CDR1 and CDR2 sequences are SGHTA and FQGTGA. This CDR3 is CASSRQGSGEQFF. The CDR3 coding sequence is TGTGCCAGCAGCCGACAGGGCTCGGGTGAGCAGTTCTTC.

This rearrangement joins TRBV28 to TRBJ1-5, with a tentative D call TRBD1 (5 bases). CDR3 size: 16 residues. CDR1 MDHEN and CDR2 SYDVKM come from the germline V gene. Trimming left V 6 bases short and J 11 bases short, with 26 bases between. CDR3 amino acids: CASSPPGGVGRRAQHF. For the CDR3, the DNA is TGTGCCAGCAGCCCTCCCGGAGGGGTAGGAAGGAGAGCCCAGCATTTT.

The chain links TRBV6-4 to TRBJ2-2; D not certain. The CDR3 has 12 residues. The ends were cut back, 8 bases at V and 2 bases at J, with 6 bases in the middle. Germline CDR1 MRHNA, CDR2 SNTAGT. CDR3 in amino acids: CASGENTGELFF. The DNA for the CDR3 is TGTGCCAGCGGCGAAAACACCGGGGAGCTGTTTTTT.

The J gene is TRBJ1-5, the V gene TRBV27; D is uncertain. V was cut by 4 bases and J by 7 bases, with 8 bases left in between. CDR1 is MNHEY, CDR2 SMNVEV, per germline (reference sequence). The CDR3 totals 12 residues. The CDR3 region is CASSSGFQPQHF. The CDR3 region has the DNA TGTGCCAGCAGTTCCGGGTTCCAGCCCCAGCATTTT.

The chain uses TRBV6-5 and TRBJ2-6; D perhaps matches TRBD2 (6 bases). From germline, CDR1 is MNHEY and CDR2 SVGAGI. Trimming pared 0 bases from V and 1 base from J, leaving 7 bases between. CDR3 length: 16 amino acids. CDR3 amino acids: CASSYSGGSGANVLTF. CDR3 DNA sequence: TGTGCCAGCAGTTACTCGGGGGGATCTGGGGCCAACGTCCTGACTTTC.

This clone came up once. The chain employs TRBV10-3 and TRBJ2-7; TRBD1 is a possible D gene (6 bases). The germline V gene encodes CDR1 ENHRY and CDR2 SYGVKD. Trimming cost V 10 bases and J 3 bases, with 13 bases left between them. The CDR3 covers 12 residues. As DNA, the CDR3 is TGTGCCAGACAGGAGACAGACTACGAGCAGTACTTC. Residues: CARQETDYEQYF.

This rearrangement joins TRBV14 to TRBJ2-2; no clear D gene. Germline CDR1 is SGHDN and CDR2 is FVKESK. The CDR3 runs to 13 residues. V lost 5 bases to trimming and J lost 5 bases, with 9 bases between them. CDR3 loop: CASSSQSTGELFF. CDR3 nucleotides: TGTGCCAGCAGCTCTCAAAGTACCGGGGAGCTGTTTTTT.

The chain uses TRBV7-2 and TRBJ1-1, with 8 nucleotides matching TRBD1. The CDR3 totals 14 residues. V lost 1 base, J lost 10 bases, and 8 bases stayed unmatched. From germline, CDR1 is SGHTA and CDR2 FQGNSA. This CDR3 reads CASSLGVRGQGAFF. In nucleotides, the CDR3 is TGTGCCAGCAGCTTAGGGGTCAGGGGGCAGGGAGCTTTCTTT.

In its sample, this clone was seen once. The V call is TRBV6-5, the J call TRBJ1-6, with D maybe TRBD1 (5 bases). The ends were cut back, 2 bases at V and 7 bases at J, with 9 bases in the middle. The germline gives CDR1 MNHEY, CDR2 SVGAGI. The CDR3 consists of 14 residues. The CDR3 loop is CASSYDWTNSPLHF. The DNA of the CDR3 is TGTGCCAGCAGTTACGATTGGACAAATTCACCCCTCCACTTT.

The chain recombines TRBV7-2 with TRBJ1-1; D call uncertain. This CDR3 is 12 amino acids long. Germline values: CDR1 SGHTA, CDR2 FQGNSA. With 5 bases removed from V and 8 bases from J, the gap between germline ends came to 12 bases. CDR3 loop: CASSPQSFEAFF. The CDR3 DNA is TGTGCCAGCAGCCCCCAGAGCTTCGAAGCTTTCTTT. Looking up the rest from reference TRBV7-2 and TRBJ1-1 gives the full variable domain: GAGVSQSPSNKVTEKGKDVELRCDPISGHTALYWYRQSLGQGLEFLIYFQGNSAPDKSGLPSDRFSAERTGGSVSTLTIQRTQQEDSAVYLCASSPQSFEAFFGQGTRLTVV.

The sample holds one count of this clone. This rearrangement joins TRBV6-5 to TRBJ1-6; 8 positions match TRBD1. The CDR3 sequence is 15 residues long. Germline V CDR1 and CDR2: MNHEY, SVGAGI. With V trimmed by 2 bases and J by 8 bases, 5 bases remained unmatched. In nucleotides, the CDR3 is TGTGCCAGCAGTTACGAGGGGACAGGCTATTCACCCCTCCACTTT. Its translation: CASSYEGTGYSPLHF.

The gene calls are TRBV5-5 and TRBJ1-6, with D possibly being TRBD1 (6 bases). Deletions cut 3 bases from V and 7 bases from J, with 8 bases between. Germline values: CDR1 SGHKS, CDR2 YYEKEE (reference sequence). This CDR3 comprises 13 residues. The chain's CDR3 is CASSSTGNSPLHF. The CDR3 nucleotides are TGTGCCAGCAGCTCCACAGGGAATTCACCCCTCCACTTT. Looking up the rest from reference TRBV5-5 and TRBJ1-6 gives the full variable domain: DAGVTQSPTHLIKTRGQQVTLRCSPISGHKSVSWYQQVLGQGPQFIFQYYEKEERGRGNFPDRFSARQFPNYSSELNVNALLLGDSALYLCASSSTGNSPLHFGNGTRLTVT.